This T cell receptor beta chain came from a study of cytomegalovirus exposure and HLA in healthy donors. V gave up 1 base and J gave up 5 bases; unmatched junction bases: 7. This CDR3 comprises 15 residues. Germline lookup yields CDR1 SGHNT and CDR2 YYREEE (reference sequence). Use of 60 Vbeta and 13 Jbeta primers characterized the PCR. Profiled with immunoSEQ multiplex PCR; TCRdb holds only in-frame clones, not every one. Altogether some 76,000 clones are present, approximately 81% being singletons, with the ten largest covering approximately 8.9%. This clone was recorded once. Its antigen remains unknown. Overall study findings and caveats: A later analysis linked a missense DCLRE1C variant to TCR beta V- and J-gene trimming. Common viral pathogens (according to a later analysis) appeared linked to several of the most significant clusters. More clonal expansion characterized HLA-associated TCR beta chains than equally common others in a later analysis. Most TCRs appeared rarely, but some public TCRs recurred in many donors.

The source is a woman between 40 and 50 years old in good health and CMV-seropositive. The V and J genes are TRBV5-4 and TRBJ2-5; 8 positions agree with TRBD2. The sequenced sample consisted of PBMCs. The CDR3 DNA follows: TGTGCCAGCAGCTTGTCCGGGGGGGTCGGGGAGACCCAGTACTTC. Translation: CASSLSGGVGETQYF.